Following are 20 T cell receptor beta chains from one sample sequenced in a study of T cell responses to AZD1222 COVID-19 vaccine. Profiled with immunoSEQ multiplex PCR; TCRdb holds only in-frame clones, not every one. The sample lists around 46,000 clones; 89% were seen once. Specimen: peripheral blood, collected 28 days after the second AZD1222 dose. These receptors came from an adult who received the AZD1222 COVID-19 vaccine.

This chain connects TRBV7-2 to TRBJ2-7; no definite D call. The V end was cut by 1 base, the J end by 3 bases, with 13 bases between. The CDR3 covers 15 residues. The V gene's germline CDR1 is SGHTA and CDR2 FQGNSA. This chain's CDR3 is CASSLEPRPDYEQYF. CDR3 in DNA: TGTGCCAGCAGCTTAGAGCCACGACCGGACTACGAGCAGTACTTC.

The V and J genes are TRBV9 and TRBJ2-5; TRBD2 matches 10 bases. V lost 1 base to trimming and J lost 4 bases; unmatched junction nucleotides: 7. The CDR3 runs 16 residues. Looked up from germline, CDR1 is SGDLS and CDR2 is YYNGEE. The CDR3 loop is CASSVSPSGGGETQYF. CDR3 coding DNA: TGTGCCAGCAGCGTAAGCCCTAGCGGGGGAGGAGAGACCCAGTACTTC.

The chain combines TRBV11-3 with TRBJ2-6; the match to TRBD1 covers 7 bases. Germline CDR1 SGHNT, CDR2 YENEEA. V gave up 2 bases and J gave up 2 bases; unmatched junction bases: 0. The CDR3 covers 15 residues. The CDR3 region is CASSLTGAGANVLTF. The CDR3 region has the DNA TGTGCCAGCAGCTTAACAGGGGCTGGGGCCAACGTCCTGACTTTC.

V is TRBV5-4 and J is TRBJ2-5; 9 bases are shared with TRBD1. Trimming removed 4 bases from V and 1 base from J; junction bases left unmatched: 8. CDR1 is SGHNT and CDR2 is YYREEE in the germline V gene (reference sequence). The CDR3 has 16 amino acids. As DNA, the CDR3 is TGTGCCAGCAGCCGCCGGGACAGGGTGGGCCAAGAGACCCAGTACTTC. This sequence encodes CASSRRDRVGQETQYF.

The chain recombines TRBV27 with TRBJ1-4, with 9 bases lining up with TRBD1. The length of the CDR3 is 18 residues. Germline CDR1 MNHEY, CDR2 SMNVEV (reference sequence). With 4 bases clipped from V and 5 bases from J, the junction kept 14 bases outside the gene matches. CDR3 residues: CASSSKPGQGTDNEKLFF. The CDR3 coding sequence is TGTGCCAGCAGTTCCAAGCCGGGACAGGGAACCGACAATGAAAAACTGTTTTTT. The full variable domain, completed using reference TRBV27 and TRBJ1-4, is EAQVTQNPRYLITVTGKKLTVTCSQNMNHEYMSWYRQDPGLGLRQIYYSMNVEVTDKGDVPEGYKVSRKEKRNFPLILESPSPNQTSLYFCASSSKPGQGTDNEKLFFGSGTQLSVL.

The genes are TRBV9 and TRBJ2-1; D possibly corresponds to TRBD1 (6 bases). The CDR3 has 14 residues. Trimming shortened V by 5 bases and J by 4 bases, and 13 bases separated the two germline ends. CDR1 and CDR2 from the germline V gene are SGDLS and YYNGEE. The CDR3 is CASSDITGYNEQFF. DNA for the CDR3: TGTGCCAGCAGTGATATAACAGGGTACAATGAGCAGTTCTTC.

This clone was detected a few times. J is TRBJ1-4 and V is TRBV3-1 (or the pseudogene TRBV3-2), with 8 bases aligning to TRBD1. Germline CDR1 reads LGHDT; CDR2 reads YNNKEL (reference sequence). Trimming cost V 3 bases and J 7 bases; bases outside gene matches: 4. The CDR3 length is 14 residues. CDR3: CASSQVQGVEKLFF. The CDR3 bases are TGTGCCAGCAGCCAGGTACAGGGGGTTGAAAAACTGTTTTTT.

The CDR3 loop reads CASSKRRGNSSYNSPLHF. CDR3 coding DNA: TGTGCCAGCAGCAAGAGGAGGGGGAACAGCTCCTATAATTCACCCCTCCACTTT. V gene TRBV11-2 combines with J gene TRBJ1-6, with D tentatively TRBD1 (6 bases). The CDR3 contains 18 residues. CDR1 is SGHAT and CDR2 is FQNNGV in the germline V gene. Trimming took 5 bases from V and 0 from J, leaving 17 bases between them.

The J gene is TRBJ2-5, the V gene TRBV5-4, with 11 bases lining up with TRBD2. There are 16 residues in the CDR3. Germline V gives CDR1 SGHNT, CDR2 YYREEE (reference sequence). V shed 1 base, J shed 1 base, and the junction held 3 bases outside the gene matches. In DNA, the CDR3 is TGTGCCAGCAGCTTGTCCACTAGCGGGAGCCAAGAGACCCAGTACTTC. Translated: CASSLSTSGSQETQYF.

The chain is built from TRBV10-3 and TRBJ1-5; D is ambiguous. The CDR3 totals 11 residues. CDR1 is ENHRY, CDR2 SYGVKD, per germline. The V end lost 8 bases, the J end lost 6 bases, and 8 bases lay between the germline ends. CDR3 residues: CAIGSGQPQHF. The CDR3 bases are TGTGCCATCGGGTCCGGTCAGCCCCAGCATTTT.

The chain carries TRBV7-2 and TRBJ2-2; 11 nucleotides match TRBD1. The J segment lost 1 base and the V segment lost 5 bases, leaving 12 bases of the junction unmatched. Germline V CDR1 and CDR2: SGHTA, FQGNSA. The CDR3 consists of 19 residues. The CDR3 coding sequence is TGTGCCAGCAGCACCATCAGGTGGGGACAGGGGGGGAACACCGGGGAGCTGTTTTTT. It translates to CASSTIRWGQGGNTGELFF.

This chain joins TRBV9 and TRBJ1-3, with 7 bases aligning to TRBD1. V was clipped by 2 bases and J by 7 bases; unmatched bases: 6. Germline V CDR1 and CDR2: SGDLS, YYNGEE. This CDR3 comprises 14 residues. The CDR3 sequence: CASSVNRGGNTIYF. In DNA, the CDR3 is TGTGCCAGCAGCGTCAACAGGGGAGGTAACACCATATATTTT.

This chain joins TRBV6-5 and TRBJ1-4, with D unresolved. The germline gives CDR1 MNHEY, CDR2 SVGAGI. Trimming removed 3 bases at V and 3 bases at J, with 8 bases between. The CDR3 runs 14 residues. CDR3 sequence: CASSYGRANEKLFF. CDR3 sequence (DNA): TGTGCCAGCAGTTATGGGAGGGCTAATGAAAAACTGTTTTTT.

The V gene is TRBV6-1, the J gene TRBJ1-1, with D hard to call. Trimming took 1 base from V and 2 from J, leaving 11 bases between them. The CDR3 runs to 15 residues. Germline CDR1 is MNHNS and CDR2 is SASEGT. CDR3 in amino acids: CASSEGRWQNTEAFF. CDR3 sequence (DNA): TGTGCCAGCAGTGAAGGACGCTGGCAAAACACTGAAGCTTTCTTT.

A word on this clone: The CDR3 end shows no conserved phenylalanine or tryptophan, and so a read error is likely. It is unclear where the CDR3 begins or ends on the DNA, so no DNA is shown, and the CDR3 is as TCRdb lists it. The chain combines TRBV6-1 with TRBJ1-2; TRBD1 is the table's D call and was not checked against the DNA. With termini counted, the CDR3 has 12 amino acids. Germline V gene lookup returns CDR1 MNHNS and CDR2 SASEGT. The CDR3 region is CASSDVIGTGVV.

The chain is built from TRBV5-5 and TRBJ2-2, with D unresolved. The CDR3 is 15 amino acids. Germline CDR1 and CDR2: SGHKS and YYEKEE (reference sequence). Trimming removed 0 bases at V and 0 bases at J, with 6 bases between. The CDR3 region has the DNA TGTGCCAGCAGCTTGGTAGGGCCGAACACCGGGGAGCTGTTTTTT. Its translation is CASSLVGPNTGELFF.

This clone was picked up a small number of times. V and J are TRBV29-1 and TRBJ2-7; 8 bases are a match to TRBD1. V gave up 5 bases and J gave up 2 bases; unmatched junction bases: 2. The CDR3 totals 12 residues. Germline V gene lookup returns CDR1 SQVTM and CDR2 ANQGSEA. CDR3 in DNA: TGCAGCGTTTCACAGGGGGCCTACGAGCAGTACTTC. Translation: CSVSQGAYEQYF.

This chain connects TRBV12-3 or TRBV12-4 to TRBJ2-7, with a weak D call TRBD2 (6 bases). This CDR3 spans 13 amino acids. Trimming removed 7 bases at V and 2 bases at J, with 12 bases between. The CDR3, as DNA: TGTGCCAGCACGATGGGCGGGACCTACGAGCAGTACTTC. Its translation: CASTMGGTYEQYF.

The genes are TRBV2 and TRBJ1-1; D is uncertain. CDR1 is SNHLY, CDR2 FYNNEI, per germline. V was shortened by 8 bases and J by 3 bases, with 16 bases between the two germline ends. This CDR3 spans 14 amino acids. The CDR3 nucleotides read TGTGCCAGCGGGAAGCGGTTTCTGGACACTGAAGCTTTCTTT. Encoded protein: CASGKRFLDTEAFF.

The chain carries TRBV5-1 and TRBJ2-1, with D unclear. The CDR3 has 14 residues. Looked up from germline, CDR1 is SGHRS and CDR2 is YFSETQ. The V gene lost 0 bases and the J gene lost 7 bases, with 11 bases spanning the gap. The CDR3 region has the DNA TGCGCCAGCAGCTTGGCTTCGGGTCTTAATGAGCAGTTCTTC. Its translation: CASSLASGLNEQFF.